These 9 T cell receptor beta chains originate from one sample sequenced in a study of shared clonotypes between healthy human individuals. Generated by immunoSEQ multiplex PCR, the TCRdb table keeps only in-frame clones and is missing some. The sample has fewer than 1.6 million clones, approximately 98.5% seen once. The specimen sequenced was naive CD4+ T cells sorted from blood. Specified subset: CD45RA+ positively selected. The receptors were sampled from a man aged 25-45 years in good health.

The chain is built from TRBV7-2 and TRBJ1-2; weak D call: TRBD1 (5 bases). Germline loops: CDR1 SGHTA, CDR2 FQGNSA. The CDR3 is made up of 13 amino acids. Trimming removed 6 bases at V and 6 bases at J, with 14 bases between. The CDR3 DNA reads as TGTGCCAGCAGTTTGGACACTCGGGATGGCTACACCTTC. Amino acids: CASSLDTRDGYTF.

The CDR3 sequence is CASTDRGYEQYF. CDR3 DNA sequence: TGTGCCAGCACTGACAGGGGCTACGAGCAGTACTTC. This sequence joins TRBV2 and TRBJ2-7; 8 positions match TRBD1. Germline trimming cut 7 bases from V and 3 bases from J; bases unmatched to any gene: 2. Germline-derived CDR1 and CDR2 are SNHLY and FYNNEI. This CDR3 region has 12 residues.

The chain carries TRBV5-6 and TRBJ2-3; D possibly corresponds to TRBD2 (5 bases). The germline V and J ends were trimmed by 4 bases and 6 bases, with 9 bases remaining between them. The CDR3 spans 12 residues. The V gene's germline CDR1 is SGHDT and CDR2 YYEEEE. CDR3 region: CASSPPGDTQYF. The CDR3 coding sequence is TGTGCCAGCAGCCCGCCGGGGGATACGCAGTATTTT.

The J gene is TRBJ1-5, the V gene TRBV4-1, with TRBD1 matching 8 bases. V was clipped by 5 bases and J by 6 bases; unmatched bases: 12. Germline CDR1 reads MGHRA; CDR2 reads YSYEKL. The CDR3 spans 16 residues. DNA of the CDR3: TGCGCCAGCAGCACTGAAGCCGACAGGGGTGGTCAGCCCCAGCATTTT. This encodes CASSTEADRGGQPQHF.

This clone has a single count. CDR3 loop: CASSGNSGSYTGELFF. The CDR3 DNA is TGCGCCAGCAGCGGGAATAGCGGGTCTTACACCGGGGAGCTGTTTTTT. V is TRBV5-1 and J is TRBJ2-2; TRBD2 matches 7 bases. Germline-derived CDR1 and CDR2 are SGHRS and YFSETQ. The CDR3 is made up of 16 amino acids. Germline trimming cut 4 bases from V and 3 bases from J; bases unmatched to any gene: 9.

This clone was counted a single time. This chain uses TRBV9 with TRBJ2-3; 14 bases map to TRBD2. Trimming cost V 3 bases and J 4 bases; bases outside gene matches: 10. This CDR3 is built from 18 residues. Germline lookup yields CDR1 SGDLS and CDR2 YYNGEE. The CDR3 loop reads CASSEGGGLAGGSDTQYF. CDR3 nucleotides: TGTGCCAGCAGCGAAGGGGGAGGACTAGCGGGAGGTTCAGATACGCAGTATTTT.

The V and J genes are TRBV5-5 and TRBJ2-5; D not certain. Germline CDR1 SGHKS, CDR2 YYEKEE (reference sequence). The CDR3 is made up of 14 amino acids. Trimming cost V 2 bases and J 4 bases, with 12 bases left between them. In DNA form, the CDR3 reads TGTGCCAGCAGCTTACTTCCTGACGGAGAGACCCAGTACTTC. Protein: CASSLLPDGETQYF. Full variable domain (outside the CDR3, taken from reference TRBV5-5 and TRBJ2-5): DAGVTQSPTHLIKTRGQQVTLRCSPISGHKSVSWYQQVLGQGPQFIFQYYEKEERGRGNFPDRFSARQFPNYSSELNVNALLLGDSALYLCASSLLPDGETQYFGPGTRLLVL.

This rearrangement joins TRBV30 to TRBJ1-4, with no clear D. CDR3 size: 14 residues. The germline V gene encodes CDR1 GTSNPN and CDR2 SVGIG (reference sequence). The V and J ends lost 5 bases and 6 bases respectively, with 16 bases between them. CDR3 residues: CAWAYARRHEKLFF. In DNA, the CDR3 is TGTGCCTGGGCGTACGCCCGTAGACATGAAAAACTGTTTTTT.

The chain couples TRBV19 to TRBJ2-7; no reliable D call. Trimming removed 4 bases from V and 3 bases from J, with 16 bases in between. The V gene's germline CDR1 is LNHDA and CDR2 SQIVND (reference sequence). CDR3 size: 15 residues. The CDR3 loop reads CASSNPGETIYEQYF. CDR3 DNA: TGTGCCAGTAGTAATCCCGGCGAGACCATCTACGAGCAGTACTTC.